The TCR beta chain described here comes from a study of T cell repertoires in cytomegalovirus infection. Study-level background: Through public TCR beta signatures, both CMV infection and matching HLA type were indicated. The study's findings and limits: Ex vivo, HLA-C-restricted CMV-specific TCR beta clonotypes prevailed over the rest of the response.

With respect to this clonotype: Its antigen is not known.

One entry per CDR3 protein results from TCRdb running MiXCR on the reads. The repertoire holds approximately 630,000 distinct CDR3 sequences, with approximately 24% as singletons. Germline lookup yields CDR1 DFQATT and CDR2 SNEGSKA (reference sequence). This CDR3 spans 16 amino acids. The V gene end was trimmed by 0 bases and the J gene end by 0 bases; junction bases not matched to a gene: 3. This rearrangement joins TRBV20-1 to TRBJ2-4; 9 positions match TRBD2. The sequenced material came from CD8+ T cells from PBMCs. This TCR derives from a human donor in good health (CMV status not recorded). Some clones in this sample may be carry-over from other donors' samples. CDR3 bases: TGCAGTGCTAGAGATCGTAGCGGGGGAGCCAAAAACATTCAGTACTTC. Residues: CSARDRSGGAKNIQYF.